The 23 T cell receptor beta chains presented below share a single source sample, sequenced in a study of spatial heterogeneity in lung cancer. From the 5' RACE reads, TCRdb called clonotypes with MiXCR, one entry per CDR3 protein. The sample lists 30,000 to 40,000 distinct CDR3 sequences, 3.1% occurring once. Sample time point: sample taken at primary tumor resection. Sequenced material: normal lung tissue next to the tumor, taken at surgery. The receptors shown here come from a male donor with early-stage non-small cell lung cancer.

This clonotype was seen at least ten times. The J gene is TRBJ2-2, the V gene TRBV5-1; 11 bases are shared with TRBD2. Germline V gene data show CDR1 as SGHRS and CDR2 as YFSETQ. V shed 1 base, J shed 0 bases, and the junction held 5 bases outside the gene matches. This CDR3 comprises 18 residues. DNA of the CDR3: TGCGCCAGCAGCTTGTATCCTAGCGGGGGGTCGAACACCGGGGAGCTGTTTTTT. It translates to CASSLYPSGGSNTGELFF.

At least ten counts were recorded for this clonotype. The V gene is TRBV7-2, the J gene TRBJ1-2; D remains ambiguous. The CDR3 consists of 14 residues. V lost 3 bases and J 4 bases, leaving 12 bases between the germline ends. Germline-derived CDR1 and CDR2 are SGHTA and FQGNSA. CDR3 residues: CASSFHIWGYGYTF. CDR3 bases: TGTGCCAGCAGCTTTCACATTTGGGGCTATGGCTACACCTTC.

In this sample, this clonotype turned up many times. The chain joins TRBV9 to TRBJ1-5, with 7 bases fitting TRBD1. The V and J ends lost 3 bases and 3 bases, in that order; junction bases with no gene match: 3. CDR1 SGDLS and CDR2 YYNGEE come from the germline V gene. This CDR3 contains 14 residues. CDR3: CASSEQGTNQPQHF. The CDR3 DNA is TGTGCCAGCAGCGAACAGGGGACCAATCAGCCCCAGCATTTT.

The chain recombines TRBV28 with TRBJ1-6; a possible D gene is TRBD1 (5 bases). CDR3 length equals 17 residues. Trimming took off 3 bases at V and 0 bases at J, with 12 bases between the two ends. The germline V gene encodes CDR1 MDHEN and CDR2 SYDVKM. For the CDR3, the DNA is TGTGCCAGCAGTTTCAGGGCAGAGAGCTCCTATAATTCACCCCTCCACTTT. This codes for CASSFRAESSYNSPLHF.

This clonotype was counted ten times or more. This chain links TRBV20-1 with TRBJ2-7; TRBD2 is a possible D gene (5 bases). The V gene lost 0 bases and the J gene lost 3 bases, with 15 bases spanning the gap. Per the germline V gene, CDR1 is DFQATT and CDR2 is SNEGSKA (reference sequence). The length of the CDR3 is 15 residues. CDR3 in amino acids: CSARDLGITSYEQYF. DNA of the CDR3: TGCAGTGCTAGAGATCTCGGGATAACAAGCTACGAGCAGTACTTC.

The table lists this clonotype with many counts. The genes are TRBV7-2 and TRBJ2-3; D gene ambiguous. The CDR3 runs to 12 residues. The germline V gene has CDR1 SGHTA and CDR2 FQGNSA. Trimming left V 5 bases short and J 6 bases short, with 9 bases between. CDR3 DNA: TGTGCCAGCAGCCCCTTGGGGGATACGCAGTATTTT. Its translation is CASSPLGDTQYF.

Details on this clonotype: With a much larger clone just one base away, this may be a read error. V is TRBV5-1 and J is TRBJ1-3; D remains ambiguous. Germline V lookup: CDR1 SGHRS, CDR2 YFSETQ. V was cut by 3 bases and J by 0 bases, with 16 bases left in between. The CDR3 is 17 amino acids. CDR3 sequence (DNA): TGCGCCAGCAGCTCGGACCCATTCGGAGTCTCTGGAAACACCATATATTTT. This encodes CASSSDPFGVSGNTIYF.

In this sample, this clonotype turned up many times. The genes are TRBV28 and TRBJ1-6; D not resolved. Germline lookup yields CDR1 MDHEN and CDR2 SYDVKM. Trimming took 6 bases from V and 7 from J, leaving 16 bases between them. The CDR3 runs 15 residues. CDR3: CASSPVGPINSPLHF. The DNA of the CDR3 is TGTGCCAGCAGCCCGGTAGGACCGATAAATTCACCCCTCCACTTT.

This clonotype was picked up many times. The chain is built from TRBV6-2 or TRBV6-3 and TRBJ2-6, with D perhaps matching TRBD2 (5 bases). Germline assignment: CDR1 MNHEY and CDR2 SVGEGT. Between the trimmed V and J ends, which lost 8 bases and 0 bases, there was a span of 20 bases. The CDR3 runs 18 residues. CDR3: CASSLSLRTYSGANVLTF. DNA of the CDR3: TGTGCCAGCTCCCTTTCCCTCAGGACTTACTCTGGGGCCAACGTCCTGACTTTC.

This clonotype was picked up many times. V usage is TRBV5-1 and J usage is TRBJ2-1, with 10 bases matching TRBD1. Germline V gene sequence: CDR1 SGHRS, CDR2 YFSETQ. This CDR3 comprises 14 residues. The J segment lost 6 bases and the V segment lost 5 bases, leaving 5 bases of the junction unmatched. CDR3 nucleotides: TGCGCCAGCAGTTGGACAGGGGGTATCAATGAGCAGTTCTTC. This encodes CASSWTGGINEQFF.

By proportion, this clonotype is medium-sized. V is TRBV20-1 and J is TRBJ2-3; 9 bases agree with TRBD2. V lost 6 bases, J lost 0 bases, and 4 bases stayed unmatched. In germline, CDR1 is DFQATT, CDR2 SNEGSKA (reference sequence). The CDR3 extends over 14 amino acids. The CDR3 DNA reads as TGCAGTGCAAAACTAGCGGGTAGCACAGATACGCAGTATTTT. The encoded protein is CSAKLAGSTDTQYF.

The J gene is TRBJ2-5, the V gene TRBV20-1; maybe TRBD2 (6 bases). Germline CDR1 is DFQATT and CDR2 is SNEGSKA (reference sequence). There are 14 residues in the CDR3. Deletions cut 3 bases from V and 4 bases from J, with 15 bases between. In DNA, the CDR3 is TGCAGTGCTAGTCGCGAGCTCGGGAGAGAGACCCAGTACTTC. It specifies CSASRELGRETQYF.

This clonotype was picked up many times. The rearrangement joins TRBV2 to TRBJ2-7; tentatively, D is TRBD2 (5 bases). Germline-derived CDR1 and CDR2 are SNHLY and FYNNEI. V shed 6 bases and J shed 6 bases, with 12 bases lying between them. The CDR3 length is 12 residues. CDR3 in amino acids: CASSGDLGEQYF. CDR3 coding DNA: TGTGCCAGCAGCGGGGATTTAGGCGAGCAGTACTTC.

This clonotype has at least ten counts. V gene TRBV7-9 combines with J gene TRBJ2-5; 14 bases are shared with TRBD2. CDR3 size: 16 residues. In germline, CDR1 is SEHNR, CDR2 FQNEAQ (reference sequence). The J segment lost 2 bases and the V segment lost 5 bases, leaving 4 bases of the junction unmatched. The CDR3 reads CASSLGTSGGQETQYF. Here the CDR3 DNA reads TGTGCCAGCAGCCTAGGGACTAGCGGGGGACAAGAGACCCAGTACTTC.

This clonotype was detected ten times or more. The rearrangement links TRBV27 to TRBJ2-1; TRBD2 matches 9 bases. V lost 2 bases to trimming and J lost 8 bases; unmatched junction nucleotides: 16. Germline V gives CDR1 MNHEY, CDR2 SMNVEV (reference sequence). The CDR3 has 18 residues. CDR3: CASSLNPGVAGESDEQFF. CDR3 nucleotide sequence: TGTGCCAGCAGTTTAAATCCCGGGGTAGCGGGAGAAAGCGATGAGCAGTTCTTC.

This clonotype has a count of ten or more. V and J are TRBV10-3 and TRBJ1-2; D is possibly TRBD1 (5 bases). Germline values: CDR1 ENHRY, CDR2 SYGVKD. V was pared by 5 bases and J by 6 bases, with 13 bases between. The CDR3 spans 13 residues. CDR3 sequence (DNA): TGTGCCATCAGTCGGCTCAGGGAAGATGGCTACACCTTC. Protein sequence: CAISRLREDGYTF.

This clonotype showed up many times. This chain joins TRBV7-2 and TRBJ2-3, with a tentative D call TRBD1 (5 bases). Germline V gene lookup returns CDR1 SGHTA and CDR2 FQGNSA. V was shortened by 3 bases and J by 4 bases, with 17 bases between the two germline ends. The CDR3 is made up of 16 amino acids. The CDR3 region has the DNA TGTGCCAGCAGCTTGGGGCCGGCACCACGGTCAGATACGCAGTATTTT. The encoded protein is CASSLGPAPRSDTQYF. The full variable domain, in which reference TRBV7-2 and TRBJ2-3 provide the parts outside the CDR3, is GAGVSQSPSNKVTEKGKDVELRCDPISGHTALYWYRQSLGQGLEFLIYFQGNSAPDKSGLPSDRFSAERTGGSVSTLTIQRTQQEDSAVYLCASSLGPAPRSDTQYFGPGTRLTVL.

This clonotype counts as medium-sized. The CDR3 region has the DNA TGTGCCAGCAGTTGGGTGGGAGGCTACACCTTC. Its translation is CASSWVGGYTF. The chain uses TRBV5-4 and TRBJ1-2, with no clear D. CDR1 is SGHNT, CDR2 YYREEE, per germline (reference sequence). The V gene lost 5 bases and the J gene lost 8 bases, with 10 bases spanning the gap. The CDR3 loop spans 11 amino acids. The complete variable domain, with remaining parts taken from reference TRBV5-4 and TRBJ1-2, reads ETGVTQSPTHLIKTRGQQVTLRCSSQSGHNTVSWYQQALGQGPQFIFQYYREEENGRGNFPPRFSGLQFPNYSSELNVNALELDDSALYLCASSWVGGYTFGSGTRLTVV.

This clonotype appeared many times. J is TRBJ2-7 and V is TRBV3-1, with no clear D. The CDR3 has 14 residues. The V gene's germline CDR1 is LGHDT and CDR2 YNNKEL (reference sequence). V was shortened by 3 bases and J by 2 bases, with 11 bases between the two germline ends. CDR3 amino acids: CASSHQARTYEQYF. CDR3 DNA sequence: TGTGCCAGCAGCCATCAGGCCAGGACCTACGAGCAGTACTTC.

J is TRBJ1-1 and V is TRBV5-1; 11 positions agree with TRBD1. V lost 5 bases, J lost 0 bases, and 12 bases stayed unmatched. This CDR3 comprises 18 residues. Looked up from germline, CDR1 is SGHRS and CDR2 is YFSETQ. Here the CDR3 reads CASRPGQGASRVNTEAFF. The CDR3 nucleotides are TGCGCCAGCAGACCCGGACAGGGGGCTTCTCGGGTGAACACTGAAGCTTTCTTT. Together with reference TRBV5-1 and TRBJ1-1, the CDR3 gives the full variable domain: KAGVTQTPRYLIKTRGQQVTLSCSPISGHRSVSWYQQTPGQGLQFLFEYFSETQRNKGNFPGRFSGRQFSNSRSEMNVSTLELGDSALYLCASRPGQGASRVNTEAFFGQGTRLTVV.

The chain employs TRBV9 and TRBJ2-1; TRBD1 matches at 8 bases. Germline V lookup: CDR1 SGDLS, CDR2 YYNGEE. This CDR3 is 14 amino acids long. V shed 2 bases, J shed 7 bases, and the junction held 5 bases outside the gene matches. This CDR3 reads CASSVAGGWNEQFF. The CDR3 DNA sequence: TGTGCCAGCAGCGTGGCAGGGGGCTGGAATGAGCAGTTCTTC.

This clonotype was counted many times. This chain links TRBV28 with TRBJ2-3, with a possible D match to TRBD2 (6 bases). This CDR3 contains 15 residues. V lost 1 base and J lost 3, with 11 bases in between. CDR1 is MDHEN and CDR2 is SYDVKM in the germline V gene. The CDR3 DNA reads TGTGCCAGCAGTTTATATCGCGGGAAGACAGATACGCAGTATTTT. Translation: CASSLYRGKTDTQYF. The full variable domain, with the rest looked up from reference TRBV28 and TRBJ2-3, is DVKVTQSSRYLVKRTGEKVFLECVQDMDHENMFWYRQDPGLGLRLIYFSYDVKMKEKGDIPEGYSVSREKKERFSLILESASTNQTSMYLCASSLYRGKTDTQYFGPGTRLTVL.

This clonotype occurred many times. The V and J genes are TRBV20-1 and TRBJ2-5, with D uncertain. Trimming left V 4 bases short and J 3 bases short, with 6 bases between. In germline, CDR1 is DFQATT, CDR2 SNEGSKA (reference sequence). The CDR3 contains 11 residues. CDR3 in DNA: TGCAGTGCTAACCCGGAAGAGACCCAGTACTTC. It specifies CSANPEETQYF.